The clone carrying this TCR beta chain occurred many times. Germline V CDR1 and CDR2: SGHRS, YFSETQ. The CDR3 extends over 16 amino acids. Trimming removed 6 bases at V and 0 bases at J, with 18 bases between. Per the authors' pipeline: Per-sample TCR counts ranged from about 23,224 to 750,000, median around 96,000. In TCRdb, the RACE reads were re-called with MiXCR into one record per CDR3 protein. TCRdb, not the original authors, processed these V and J calls. The data contain around 300,000 distinct CDR3 sequences, 7.7% of them seen just once; the ten biggest clones take up approximately 1.2%. Stated time point: pre-sensitization, week 0. Treatment specified: therapeutic diphenylcyclopropenone sensitization with weekly scalp DPC. The sample comes from a study of human T cells and chemical hapten exposure. Looking at the study overall: Minor pooled library volume differences mainly drove per-sample TCR yield variation.

V is TRBV5-1 and J is TRBJ1-1, with D tentatively TRBD1 (6 bases). Sequences were derived from whole blood, sampled in connection with sensitization to the hapten diphenylcyclopropenone (DPC). The TCR sequence derives from a young man with alopecia areata. Some clones in this sample may be carry-over from other donors' samples. Here the CDR3 reads CASTPLQGPMNTEAFF. The CDR3 bases are TGCGCCAGCACCCCCCTACAGGGACCCATGAACACTGAAGCTTTCTTT.